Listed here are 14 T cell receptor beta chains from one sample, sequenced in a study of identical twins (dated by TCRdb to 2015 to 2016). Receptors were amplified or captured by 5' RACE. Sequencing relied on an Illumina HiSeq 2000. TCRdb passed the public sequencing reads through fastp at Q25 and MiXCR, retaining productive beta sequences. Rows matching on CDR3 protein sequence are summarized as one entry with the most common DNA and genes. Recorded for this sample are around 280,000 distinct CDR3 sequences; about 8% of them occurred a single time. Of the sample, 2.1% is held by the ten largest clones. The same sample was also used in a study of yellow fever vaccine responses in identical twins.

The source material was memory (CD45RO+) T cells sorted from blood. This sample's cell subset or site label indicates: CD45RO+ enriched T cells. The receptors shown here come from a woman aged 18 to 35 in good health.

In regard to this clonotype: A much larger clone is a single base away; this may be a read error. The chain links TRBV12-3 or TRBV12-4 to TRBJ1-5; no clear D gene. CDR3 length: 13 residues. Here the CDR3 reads CASTKNSNQHQHF. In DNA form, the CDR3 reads TGTGCCAGCACCAAAAATAGCAATCAGCACCAGCATTTT.

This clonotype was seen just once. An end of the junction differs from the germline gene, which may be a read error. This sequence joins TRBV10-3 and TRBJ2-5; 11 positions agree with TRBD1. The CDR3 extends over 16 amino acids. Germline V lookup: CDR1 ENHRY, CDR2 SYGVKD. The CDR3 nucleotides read TGTGCCATCAGTGACCAAGGGACAGGGGGAGGAGAGACCCAGAACTTC. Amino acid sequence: CAISDQGTGGGETQNF.

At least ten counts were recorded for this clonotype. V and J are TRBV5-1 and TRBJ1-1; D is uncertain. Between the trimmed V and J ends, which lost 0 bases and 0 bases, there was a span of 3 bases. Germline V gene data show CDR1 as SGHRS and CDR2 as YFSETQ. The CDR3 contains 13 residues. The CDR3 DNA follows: TGCGCCAGCAGCTTGGATCTGAACACTGAAGCTTTCTTT. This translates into CASSLDLNTEAFF.

In DNA form, the CDR3 reads TGTGCCAGCAGCAAAGCCCCAGAGGCGCGGGAGGGGACTGATGAGCAGTTCTTC. This codes for CASSKAPEAREGTDEQFF. The chain has TRBV21-1 and TRBJ2-1; no check of the table's D call, TRBD2, against the DNA was made. TRBV21-1 is a pseudogene segment. This CDR3 has 18 amino acids.

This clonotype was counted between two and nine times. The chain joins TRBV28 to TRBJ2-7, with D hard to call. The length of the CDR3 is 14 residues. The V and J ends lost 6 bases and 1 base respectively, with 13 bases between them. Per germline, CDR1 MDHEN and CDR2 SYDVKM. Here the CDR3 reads CASRMDRNSYEQYF. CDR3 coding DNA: TGTGCCAGCAGAATGGATAGGAATTCCTACGAGCAGTACTTC.

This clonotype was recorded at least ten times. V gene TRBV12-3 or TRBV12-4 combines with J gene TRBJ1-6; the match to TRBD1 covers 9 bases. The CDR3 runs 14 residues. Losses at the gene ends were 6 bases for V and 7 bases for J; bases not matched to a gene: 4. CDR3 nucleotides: TGTGCCAGCAGAGTGACAGGGGGGAATTCACCCCTCCACTTT. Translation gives CASRVTGGNSPLHF.

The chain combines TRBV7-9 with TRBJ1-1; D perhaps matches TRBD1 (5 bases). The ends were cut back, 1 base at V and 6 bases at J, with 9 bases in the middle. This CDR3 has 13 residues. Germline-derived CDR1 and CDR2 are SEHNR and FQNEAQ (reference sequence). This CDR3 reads CASSLDQGAEAFF. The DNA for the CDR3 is TGTGCCAGCAGCTTAGACCAGGGCGCTGAAGCTTTCTTT. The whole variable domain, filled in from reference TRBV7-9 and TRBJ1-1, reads DTGVSQNPRHKITKRGQNVTFRCDPISEHNRLYWYRQTLGQGPEFLTYFQNEAQLEKSRLLSDRFSAERPKGSFSTLEIQRTEQGDSAMYLCASSLDQGAEAFFGQGTRLTVV.

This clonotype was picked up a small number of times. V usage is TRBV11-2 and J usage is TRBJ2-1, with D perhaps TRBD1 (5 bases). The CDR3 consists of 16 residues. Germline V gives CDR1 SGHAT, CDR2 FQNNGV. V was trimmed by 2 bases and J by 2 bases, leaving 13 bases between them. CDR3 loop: CASSLPPRTTYNEQFF. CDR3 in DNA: TGTGCCAGCAGCTTACCCCCCCGGACAACCTACAATGAGCAGTTCTTC.

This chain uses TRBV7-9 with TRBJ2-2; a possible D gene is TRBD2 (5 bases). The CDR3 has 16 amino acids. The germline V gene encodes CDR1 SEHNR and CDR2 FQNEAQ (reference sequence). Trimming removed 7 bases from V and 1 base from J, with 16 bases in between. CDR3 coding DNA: TGTGCCAGCACCCCTTTCGGGATCTGGAACACCGGGGAGCTGTTTTTT. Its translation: CASTPFGIWNTGELFF.

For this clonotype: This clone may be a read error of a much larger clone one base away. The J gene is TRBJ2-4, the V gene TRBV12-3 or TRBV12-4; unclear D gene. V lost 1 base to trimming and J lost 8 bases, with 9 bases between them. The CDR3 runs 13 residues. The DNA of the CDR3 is TGTGCCAGCAGTTTAGGAGGCCAAGACATTCAGTACTTC. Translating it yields CASSLGGQDIQYF.

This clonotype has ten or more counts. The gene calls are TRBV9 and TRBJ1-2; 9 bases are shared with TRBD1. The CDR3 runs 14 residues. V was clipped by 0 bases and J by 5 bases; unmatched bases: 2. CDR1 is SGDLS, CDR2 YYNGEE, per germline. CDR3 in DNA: TGTGCCAGCAGCGTAGATGGGACAGGGTATGGCTACACCTTC. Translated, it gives CASSVDGTGYGYTF.

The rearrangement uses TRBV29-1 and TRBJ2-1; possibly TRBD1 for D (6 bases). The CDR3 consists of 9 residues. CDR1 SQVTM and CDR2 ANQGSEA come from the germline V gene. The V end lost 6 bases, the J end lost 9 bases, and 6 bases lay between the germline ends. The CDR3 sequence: CSVGAEQFF. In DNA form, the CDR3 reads TGCAGCGTGGGGGCTGAGCAGTTCTTC.

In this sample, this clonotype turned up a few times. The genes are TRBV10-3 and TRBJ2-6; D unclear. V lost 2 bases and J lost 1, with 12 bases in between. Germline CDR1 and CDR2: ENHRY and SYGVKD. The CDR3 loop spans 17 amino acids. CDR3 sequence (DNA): TGTGCCATCAGTGAGGGGGTTCGGGCGTCTGGGGCCAACGTCCTGACTTTC. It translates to CAISEGVRASGANVLTF.

CDR3 sequence reads: CASRVGRGELFF. Written as DNA, the CDR3 is TGTGCCAGCAGGGTCGGTAGAGGGGAGCTGTTTTTT. The rearrangement uses TRBV6-1 and TRBJ2-2; D gene uncertain. CDR3 length: 12 residues. Trimming took 6 bases from V and 8 from J, leaving 10 bases between them. Germline values: CDR1 MNHNS, CDR2 SASEGT.